This TCR beta chain was sequenced during a study of monozygotic twins with inflammatory bowel disease. Notes on the study in general: Nothing supported a single strong signal or clonotype that was associated with IBD.

CDR1 MNHEY and CDR2 SMNVEV come from the germline V gene (reference sequence). There are 15 residues in the CDR3. Added by template switching were UMIs that each held a 6-nucleotide sample barcode. TCRdb reprocessed the 5' RACE reads; each CDR3 protein has one entry and no DNA is given. The sample has fewer than 400,000 distinct CDR3 sequences. Per donor there was one draw, yielding a blood sample of 2.5 ml. The total RNA came straight from whole blood, and T cells were not sorted beforehand. Comments on this clonotype: Antigen specificity is unknown.

The sequence derives from a human donor with ulcerative colitis or Crohn's disease, or a healthy co-twin of an affected twin (not recorded which). Material for sequencing was blood. The chain is built from TRBV27 and TRBJ2-1; as DNA is missing, the TRBD1 call by TCRdb cannot be tested. The CDR3 reads CASVYWGASYNEQFF.